The next 20 T cell receptor beta chains were all read from a single sample in a study of CD8+ T cells in alopecia areata. After pooling, cutaneous lymph node cells were sorted with CD4, CD8alpha, NKG2D, NKG2ACE and other markers. The authors extracted RNA and reverse transcribed it into cDNA as the sequencing template. This table comes from immunoSEQ multiplex PCR, and its TCRdb copy is limited to in-frame clones, with some not included. The sample has 250,000 or so clones, none seen only once. The sample was CD4+ T cells sorted from a lymph node. Source of these receptors: a C3H/HeJ mouse with alopecia areata. The strain is characterized by the MHC haplotype H2-k.

Notes on this clone: Mouse names are used for the genes. The DNA read from the CDR3 is TGTGCCAGCAGTATATCCGCGACACCCTATGCT. Translation: CASSISATPYA. The full CDR3 protein is CASSISATPYAEQFF. The chain uses TRBV19 and TRBJ2-1; D is unresolved. The sequence runs out 4 residues before the end of the CDR3; the remainder is reconstructed from the germline J gene. V was clipped by 1 base and J by 3 bases, with 11 bases between them. This CDR3 has 15 residues. The germline CDR1 and CDR2 sequences are FNHDT and SITEND (reference sequence).

To note about this clone: These gene names are mouse names. The CDR3 extends 4 residues past the end of the read, so its final part is completed from the germline J gene. Other DNA sequences within the sample encode an identical CDR3. This sequence joins TRBV1 and TRBJ2-5; TRBD1 matches at 9 bases. This CDR3 region has 15 residues. CDR1 is NSQYPW, CDR2 LRSPGD, per germline (reference sequence). The sequenced CDR3 bases are TGCACCTGCAGTGCAGCCGGACAGGGGAAAGAC. It yields the protein CTCSAAGQGKD. In full, the CDR3 reads CTCSAAGQGKDTQYF. Drawing the rest from reference TRBV1 and TRBJ2-5, the complete variable domain is VTLLEQNPRWRLVPRGQAVNLRCILKNSQYPWMSWYQQDLQKQLQWLFTLRSPGDKEVKSLPGADYLATRVTDTELRLQVANMSQGRTLYCTCSAAGQGKDTQYFGPGTRLLVL.

The table lists this clone with a few counts. Any gene name here is a mouse gene name. Coverage ceases 4 residues before the CDR3 finishes, and the germline J gene fills in the end. The V and J genes are TRBV13-1 and TRBJ2-3; TRBD1 is a possible D gene (5 bases). Germline CDR1 is NSHNY and CDR2 is SYGAGN. The CDR3 sequence is 15 residues long. Trimming shortened V by 4 bases and J by 0 bases, and 12 bases separated the two germline ends. The CDR3 protein is CASSIDRPSAETLYF. The part of the CDR3 DNA that was read is TGTGCCAGCAGTATTGACAGACCTAGTGCAGAA.

This clone was seen more than once but under ten times. Mouse germline and gene names are used. The read falls 4 residues short of the CDR3 end, and the missing part is taken from the germline J gene. This chain uses TRBV13-2 with TRBJ2-2; maybe TRBD1 (6 bases). Germline CDR1 NNHNN, CDR2 SYGAGS (reference sequence). The ends were cut back, 2 bases at V and 0 bases at J, with 11 bases in the middle. CDR3 length: 16 residues. The CDR3 region is CASGEGQGTNTGQLYF. The sequenced CDR3 bases are TGTGCCAGCGGTGAAGGTCAGGGGACAAACACCGGG.

Only a few counts were recorded for this clone. The listed genes are named as in mouse. The sequence runs out 4 residues before the end of the CDR3; the remainder is reconstructed from the germline J gene. The same CDR3 arises from other DNA sequences in this sample as well. This rearrangement joins TRBV13-3 to TRBJ2-7, with TRBD2 identical over 10 bases. Looked up from germline, CDR1 is NNHDY and CDR2 is SYVADS. Trimming cost V 1 base and J 2 bases; bases outside gene matches: 0. This CDR3 spans 14 amino acids. CDR3 region: CASSDLGGPYEQYF. Partial CDR3 DNA: TGTGCCAGCAGTGATCTGGGGGGGCCCTAT.

This clone showed up many times. The germline and genes are mouse ones. Read sequence stops 4 residues before the CDR3 end, and the germline J gene provides the missing end. The rearrangement uses TRBV14 and TRBJ1-1; 10 nucleotides align to TRBD1. With 4 bases clipped from V and 4 bases from J, the junction kept 4 bases outside the gene matches. This CDR3 has 14 residues. Germline values: CDR1 SGHDT, CDR2 FRDEAV. The CDR3 region is CASSRQGAGTEVFF. The CDR3 bases that were read are TGTGCCAGCAGTCGACAGGGGGCTGGCACA.

A remark on this clone: Any gene name here is a mouse gene name. The read terminates 4 residues ahead of where the CDR3 ends, so the germline J gene completes it. The gene calls are TRBV19 and TRBJ2-1; 7 positions agree with TRBD1. Looked up from germline, CDR1 is FNHDT and CDR2 is SITEND (reference sequence). The CDR3 spans 14 residues. The V segment lost 5 bases and the J segment 3 bases; nucleotides outside the gene matches: 5. CDR3: CASRRGTAYAEQFF. Incomplete CDR3 DNA: TGTGCCAGCAGGAGAGGGACAGCCTATGCT.

Note on this clone: The gene symbols are mouse symbols. The CDR3 end falls 4 residues outside the read, so it is completed with the germline J gene. This chain joins TRBV1 and TRBJ2-3; 10 bases map to TRBD1. The CDR3 spans 15 residues. V was clipped by 4 bases and J by 3 bases; unmatched bases: 4. CDR1 is NSQYPW and CDR2 is LRSPGD in the germline V gene (reference sequence). CDR3 DNA, as far as it was read: TGCACCTGCAGTGGACAGGGGGCGCGGGCAGAA. Translation gives CTCSGQGARAE. The full CDR3 is CTCSGQGARAETLYF.

Comment on this clone: Germline and genes here are mouse. The CDR3 end is not reached by the read, which stops 4 residues before it; the germline J gene fills it in. Other DNA sequences in this sample translate to the same CDR3. V and J are TRBV13-1 and TRBJ2-2; D remains ambiguous. The CDR3 loop spans 12 amino acids. The germline V and J ends were trimmed by 3 bases and 4 bases, with 4 bases remaining between them. Germline CDR1 NSHNY, CDR2 SYGAGN. CDR3 amino acids: CASSGGTGQLYF. CDR3 DNA, as far as it was read: TGTGCCAGCAGTGGAGGCACCGGG.

This clone has only a few counts. Gene names are the mouse ones. The observed sequence ends 3 residues before the CDR3 terminus, with the missing tail filled in from the germline J gene. The chain links TRBV19 to TRBJ1-6; no definite D call. TRBJ1-6 counts as an open reading frame of uncertain function. There are 13 residues in the CDR3. V lost 1 base to trimming and J lost 4 bases, with 3 bases between them. CDR1 and CDR2 from the germline V gene are FNHDT and SITEND (reference sequence). CDR3 amino acids: CASSIRYNSPLYF. The CDR3 bases that were read are TGTGCCAGCAGTATAAGGTATAATTCGCCC.

As concerns this clone: Mouse names are used for the genes. The CDR3 is cut off 4 residues early in the read; its end comes from the germline J gene. The V and J genes are TRBV13-3 and TRBJ1-2, with 11 positions matching TRBD1. The CDR3 loop spans 15 amino acids. V shed 3 bases, J shed 3 bases, and the junction held 4 bases outside the gene matches. CDR1 NNHDY and CDR2 SYVADS come from the germline V gene. The CDR3 region is CASSGGQGGDSDYTF. The CDR3 DNA, read in part, is TGTGCCAGCAGTGGGGGACAGGGGGGAGACTCC.

This clone was recorded a few times. Gene labels here are mouse ones. The CDR3 sequence is CASSMGTGPFNQDTQYF. The sequenced CDR3 bases are TGTGCTAGCAGTATGGGGACTGGGCCCTTTAACCAAGAC. This chain links TRBV17 with TRBJ2-5; 9 bases line up with TRBD2. The read falls 4 residues short of the CDR3 end, and the missing part is taken from the germline J gene. The ends lost 4 bases at V and 0 bases at J; junction bases unmatched: 8. The CDR3 contains 17 residues. Germline loops: CDR1 MNHDT, CDR2 YYDKIL.

A note on this clone: The gene names here belong to mouse. The CDR3 is cut off 4 residues early in the read; its end comes from the germline J gene. The chain carries TRBV31 and TRBJ2-3, with TRBD2 identical over 12 bases. The CDR3 length is 15 residues. Germline assignment: CDR1 GKSSPN and CDR2 SITVG. V lost 8 bases, J lost 0 bases, and 6 bases stayed unmatched. The CDR3 loop reads CARGLGGMSAETLYF. CDR3 bases read: TGTGCCCGCGGACTGGGGGGGATGAGTGCAGAA.

In the case of this clone: Each gene name is a mouse one. The sequenced fragment ends 4 residues before the CDR3 boundary, so the rest is inferred from the germline J gene. In the same sample, other DNA sequences code for this CDR3. The rearrangement joins TRBV13-3 to TRBJ2-5, with 7 bases that match TRBD2. CDR1 and CDR2 (germline): NNHDY, SYVADS. CDR3 size: 14 residues. The covered CDR3 bases are TGTGCCAGCAGTGATAGTGGGGGGAGAGAC. It is translated as CASSDSGGRD. The full CDR3 is CASSDSGGRDTQYF.

This clone has a handful of counts. Any gene name here is a mouse gene name. From the germline J gene comes the end of the CDR3, since the read stops 4 residues before it. The sample holds other DNA sequences that translate to the same CDR3. This chain uses TRBV5 with TRBJ2-7, with 9 bases lining up with TRBD1. The J segment lost 3 bases and the V segment lost 4 bases, leaving 7 bases of the junction unmatched. This CDR3 spans 15 amino acids. Germline loops: CDR1 LGHNA, CDR2 YNLKQL (reference sequence). CDR3 DNA (partial): TGTGCCAGCAGCCCTCCCGGGACAGGGAACTAT. The encoded protein is CASSPPGTGNY. In full, the CDR3 is CASSPPGTGNYEQYF.

This clone was seen more than once but under ten times. Mouse germline and gene names are used. With the read ending 4 residues before the CDR3 end, the germline J gene is used to fill in that end. The genes are TRBV13-2 and TRBJ2-5, with 12 bases that match TRBD1. From germline, CDR1 is NNHNN and CDR2 SYGAGS (reference sequence). V trimming: 5 bases; J trimming: 1 base; junction bases outside the gene matches: 11. The CDR3 is made up of 18 amino acids. The part of the CDR3 DNA that was read is TGTGCCAGCGGGGGGACAGGGGGCGCGAGAGAGGACCAAGAC. Protein product: CASGGTGGAREDQD. The whole CDR3 protein is CASGGTGGAREDQDTQYF.

On this clone: Mouse germline and gene names are used. The read is 4 residues too short to cover the CDR3 end, so that end is filled in from the germline J gene. This chain uses TRBV1 with TRBJ2-2; 10 nucleotides match TRBD1. The germline gives CDR1 NSQYPW, CDR2 LRSPGD (reference sequence). The V and J ends lost 3 bases and 5 bases, in that order; junction bases with no gene match: 6. The CDR3 has 16 residues. The CDR3 reads CTCSAGTGEMTGQLYF. The DNA read from the CDR3 is TGCACCTGCAGTGCCGGGACAGGGGAGATGACCGGG.

Note on this clone: Germline and genes here are mouse. The sequenced fragment ends 4 residues before the CDR3 boundary, so the rest is inferred from the germline J gene. This chain joins TRBV13-3 and TRBJ2-5; tentatively, D is TRBD2 (6 bases). This CDR3 has 14 amino acids. CDR1 is NNHDY and CDR2 is SYVADS in the germline V gene. Trimming took off 3 bases at V and 2 bases at J, with 10 bases between the two ends. The CDR3 bases that were read are TGTGCCAGCAGTGCCTCTGGGGTCCAAGAC. Translating gives CASSASGVQD. The full CDR3 protein reads CASSASGVQDTQYF.

This clone was seen a few times. Genes here carry mouse names. The read falls 4 residues short of the CDR3 end, and the missing part is taken from the germline J gene. This chain connects TRBV19 to TRBJ2-2; TRBD1 matches at 11 bases. CDR1 and CDR2 from the germline V gene are FNHDT and SITEND (reference sequence). The CDR3 covers 17 residues. V was pared by 2 bases and J by 3 bases, with 6 bases of the junction left unmatched. The covered CDR3 bases are TGTGCCAGCAGTATCCTCCCGGGACAGGGGGACACCGGG. Its translation is CASSILPGQGDTG. The whole CDR3 region reads CASSILPGQGDTGQLYF.

This clone occurred a few times. Mouse gene names and germline throughout. The read ends 3 residues shy of where the CDR3 ends; the end is completed using the germline J gene. The genes are TRBV17 and TRBJ1-6; no clear D gene. TRBJ1-6 carries the ORF label, with uncertain function. This CDR3 has 11 amino acids. The germline gives CDR1 MNHDT, CDR2 YYDKIL. CDR3 residues: CASSRGGPLYF. Incomplete CDR3 DNA: TGTGCTAGCAGTAGAGGAGGGCCC.